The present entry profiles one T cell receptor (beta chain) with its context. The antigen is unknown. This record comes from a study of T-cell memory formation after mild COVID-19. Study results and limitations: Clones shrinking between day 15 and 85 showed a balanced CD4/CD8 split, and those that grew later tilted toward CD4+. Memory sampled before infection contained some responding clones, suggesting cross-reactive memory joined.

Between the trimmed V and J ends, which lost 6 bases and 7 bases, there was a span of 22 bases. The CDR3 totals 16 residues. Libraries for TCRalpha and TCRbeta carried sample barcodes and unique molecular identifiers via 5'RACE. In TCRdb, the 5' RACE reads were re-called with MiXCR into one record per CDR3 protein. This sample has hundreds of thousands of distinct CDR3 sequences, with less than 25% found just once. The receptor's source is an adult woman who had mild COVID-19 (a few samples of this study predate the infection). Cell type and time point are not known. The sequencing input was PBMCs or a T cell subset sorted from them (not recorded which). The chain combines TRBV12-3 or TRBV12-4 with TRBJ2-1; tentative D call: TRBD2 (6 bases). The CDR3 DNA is TGTGCCAGCAGGGCCGAATGGGGGGTCTCTGGTAATGAGCAGTTCTTC. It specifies CASRAEWGVSGNEQFF.